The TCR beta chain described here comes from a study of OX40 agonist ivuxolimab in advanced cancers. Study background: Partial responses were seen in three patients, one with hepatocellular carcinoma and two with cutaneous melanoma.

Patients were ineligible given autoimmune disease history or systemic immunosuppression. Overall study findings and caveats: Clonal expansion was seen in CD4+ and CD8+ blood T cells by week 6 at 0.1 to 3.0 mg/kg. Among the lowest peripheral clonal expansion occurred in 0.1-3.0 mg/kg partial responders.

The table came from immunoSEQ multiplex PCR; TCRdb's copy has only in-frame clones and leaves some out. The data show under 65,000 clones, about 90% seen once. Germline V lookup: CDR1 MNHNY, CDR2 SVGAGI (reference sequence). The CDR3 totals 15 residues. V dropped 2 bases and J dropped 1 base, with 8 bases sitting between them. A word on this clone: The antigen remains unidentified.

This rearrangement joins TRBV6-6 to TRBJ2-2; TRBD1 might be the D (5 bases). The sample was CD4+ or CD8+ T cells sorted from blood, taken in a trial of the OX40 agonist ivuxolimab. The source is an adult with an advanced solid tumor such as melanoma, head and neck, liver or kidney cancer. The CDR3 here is CASSYGQGNTGELFF. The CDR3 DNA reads TGTGCCAGCAGTTACGGCCAGGGGAACACCGGGGAGCTGTTTTTT.